This T cell receptor (beta chain) was captured in a study of identical twins. TCRdb used MiXCR to reprocess the 5' RACE reads, holding one entry per CDR3 protein. The repertoire includes around 530,000 distinct CDR3 sequences, approximately 16% of them detected once, and around 0.4% sits in the top ten. The CDR3 runs to 15 residues. Per the germline V gene, CDR1 is SGHTA and CDR2 is FQGTGA. V lost 6 bases and J lost 5, with 17 bases in between. Only one count was recorded for this clonotype. This same sample was also taken into another study, of yellow fever vaccine responses in identical twins.

The sample taken for sequencing was CD4+ T cells sorted from blood. The receptor was isolated from a woman younger than 35 in good health. This chain uses TRBV7-3 with TRBJ2-1, with D possibly matching TRBD2 (6 bases). The CDR3 here is CASRSAGLGNNEQFF. In nucleotides, the CDR3 is TGTGCCAGCAGGTCCGCGGGACTCGGTAACAATGAGCAGTTCTTC.